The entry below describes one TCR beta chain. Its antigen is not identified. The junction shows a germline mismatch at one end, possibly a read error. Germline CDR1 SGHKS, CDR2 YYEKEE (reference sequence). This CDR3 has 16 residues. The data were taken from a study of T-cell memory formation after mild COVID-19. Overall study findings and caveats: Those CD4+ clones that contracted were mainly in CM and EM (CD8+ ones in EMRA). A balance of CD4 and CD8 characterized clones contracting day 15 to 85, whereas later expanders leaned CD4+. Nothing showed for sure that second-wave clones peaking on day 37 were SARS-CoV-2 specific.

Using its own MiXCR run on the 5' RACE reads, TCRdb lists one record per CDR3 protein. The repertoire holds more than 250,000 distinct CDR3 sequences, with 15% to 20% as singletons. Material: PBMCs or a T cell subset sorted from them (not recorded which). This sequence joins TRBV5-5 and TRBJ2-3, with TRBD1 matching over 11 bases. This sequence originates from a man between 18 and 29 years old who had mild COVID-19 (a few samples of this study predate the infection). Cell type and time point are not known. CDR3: CASSWWTGGFADMQYF. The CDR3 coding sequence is TGTGCCAGCAGCTGGTGGACAGGGGGCTTTGCAGATATGCAGTATTTT.